This T cell receptor (beta chain) was observed in a study of breast tumors, draining lymph nodes, adjacent tissues. Broader study findings: The lymph node origin of tumor T cells was framed as consistent with a hypothesis, not demonstrated. Tumor repertoires ranked between lymph nodes and nontumor tissue in diversity, with V and J gene preferences. Luminal-like breast cancer showed significantly higher tumor–nontumor repertoire similarity than basal-like.

One entry per CDR3 protein results from TCRdb running MiXCR on the multiplex PCR reads. The data show roughly 260,000 distinct CDR3 sequences, roughly 31% seen once. Samples came from axillary lymph nodes draining the breast cancer. In regard to this clonotype: As yet, its antigen is unknown.

The CDR3 is made up of 18 amino acids. Germline V CDR1 and CDR2: MNHEY, SVGEGT. V gave up 6 bases and J gave up 1 base; unmatched junction bases: 14. This clonotype was sampled from a female donor with breast cancer. Some clones in this sample may be carry-over from other donors' samples. The sequenced material came from axillary lymph node tissue. J is TRBJ2-4 and V is TRBV6-2 or TRBV6-3; 8 bases are shared with TRBD2. The CDR3 here is CASSPPSGRAMAKNIQYF. The CDR3 coding sequence is TGTGCCAGCAGCCCCCCCTCCGGGAGGGCGATGGCCAAAAACATTCAGTACTTC.